What follows describes a single T cell receptor (beta chain). The data were taken from a study of CD8+ T cells in alopecia areata. Study at large: Patients took tofacitinib for 6 to 18 months, followed by 6 drug-free months. Among treated patients, severity was scored by affected scalp area percentage.

Sequencing templates came from extracted RNA that was reverse transcribed into cDNA. The repertoire was sequenced with immunoSEQ multiplex PCR; TCRdb's copy has only in-frame clones and lacks some. There are approximately 200,000 clones in the sample; roughly three fifths occur only once, and about 3% lies in the top ten. The treatment: oral pan-JAK inhibitor, 5-10 mg twice daily. Lesional scalp tissue (obtained by punch biopsy) and peripheral blood were collected from alopecia areata patients. Cell sorting on a FACSAria was used to separate CD4+ and CD8+ T cells from the PBMCs. The germline V gene encodes CDR1 LNHNV and CDR2 YYDKDF (reference sequence). The CDR3 is 14 residues long. V was pared by 9 bases and J by 2 bases, with 14 bases between.

This receptor was taken from a human donor with alopecia areata. V usage is TRBV15 and J usage is TRBJ1-5; D unclear. The source material was CD4+ T cells sorted from blood, sampled at week 4, from a patient treated with tofacitinib. The DNA for the CDR3 is TGTGCCACGGTTAGTCCGGGTGGCAATCAGCCCCAGCATTTT. Translating gives CATVSPGGNQPQHF.